The present T cell receptor beta chain was sequenced within a study of CD8 T cells in Susac syndrome. After extraction with the RNeasy kit, about 0.45 to 1 ug of the RNA was reverse transcribed using random hexamers. Each CDR3 protein gets one entry after TCRdb re-called the immunoSEQ multiplex PCR reads with MiXCR. The data hold around 150,000 distinct CDR3 sequences, with roughly 95% observed a single time. The CDR3 consists of 18 residues. V was clipped by 6 bases and J by 4 bases; unmatched bases: 20. The germline CDR1 and CDR2 sequences are DFQATT and SNEGSKA (reference sequence). CD8+ and CD4+ T cells from blood underwent TCR beta sequencing.

V usage is TRBV20-1 and J usage is TRBJ2-1; 8 bases are shared with TRBD2. Sequenced material: CD4+ T cells from PBMCs. The source of this sequence is a human donor with Susac syndrome. CDR3 DNA sequence: TGCAGTGCCTCCCGGGACATAGGGGTAGCGGGATTTTACAATGAGCAGTTCTTC. It encodes CSASRDIGVAGFYNEQFF.